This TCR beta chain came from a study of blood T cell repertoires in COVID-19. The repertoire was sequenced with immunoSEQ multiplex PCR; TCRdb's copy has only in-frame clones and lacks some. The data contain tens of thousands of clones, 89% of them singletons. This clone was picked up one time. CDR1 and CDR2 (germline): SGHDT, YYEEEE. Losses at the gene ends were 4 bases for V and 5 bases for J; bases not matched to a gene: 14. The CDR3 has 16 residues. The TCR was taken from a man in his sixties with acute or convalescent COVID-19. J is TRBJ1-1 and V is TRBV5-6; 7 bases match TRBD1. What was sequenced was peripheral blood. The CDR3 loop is CASSSTFGTVGTEAFF. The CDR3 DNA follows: TGTGCCAGCAGCAGTACGTTCGGGACAGTGGGGACTGAAGCTTTCTTT.